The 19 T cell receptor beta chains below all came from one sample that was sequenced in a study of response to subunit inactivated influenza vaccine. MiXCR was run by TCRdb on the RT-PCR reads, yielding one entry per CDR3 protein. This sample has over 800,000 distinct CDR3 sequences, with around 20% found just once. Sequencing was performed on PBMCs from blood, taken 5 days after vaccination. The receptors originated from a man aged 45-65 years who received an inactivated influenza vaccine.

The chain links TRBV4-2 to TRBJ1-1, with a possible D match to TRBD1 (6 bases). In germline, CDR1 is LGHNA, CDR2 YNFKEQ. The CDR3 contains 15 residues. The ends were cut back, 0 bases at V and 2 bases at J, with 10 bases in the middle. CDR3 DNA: TGTGCCAGCAGCCAAGATCGACAGGTCAACACTGAAGCTTTCTTT. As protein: CASSQDRQVNTEAFF.

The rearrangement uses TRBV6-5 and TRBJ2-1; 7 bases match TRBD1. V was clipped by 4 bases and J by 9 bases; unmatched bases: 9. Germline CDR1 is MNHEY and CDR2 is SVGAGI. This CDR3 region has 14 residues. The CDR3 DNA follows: TGTGCCAGCAGTTCCGTCGGCAAGGGGGCTGAGCAGTTCTTC. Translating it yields CASSSVGKGAEQFF.

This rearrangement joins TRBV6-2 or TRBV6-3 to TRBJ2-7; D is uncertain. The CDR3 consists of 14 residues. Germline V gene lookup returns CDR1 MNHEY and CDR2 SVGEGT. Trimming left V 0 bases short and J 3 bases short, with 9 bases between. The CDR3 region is CASSYSQPDYEQYF. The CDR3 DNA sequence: TGTGCCAGCAGTTACTCCCAGCCTGACTACGAGCAGTACTTC.

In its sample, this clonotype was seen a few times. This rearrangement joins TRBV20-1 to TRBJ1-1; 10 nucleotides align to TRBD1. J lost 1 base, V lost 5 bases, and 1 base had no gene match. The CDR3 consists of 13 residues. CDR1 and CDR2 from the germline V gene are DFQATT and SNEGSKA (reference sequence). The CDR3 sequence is CSARTGGNTEAFF. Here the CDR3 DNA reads TGCAGTGCTCGGACAGGGGGGAACACTGAAGCTTTCTTT.

CDR3 sequence (DNA): TGTGCCAGTAGTTCACAGGTCGCTGGCTACACCTTC. It translates to CASSSQVAGYTF. The chain is built from TRBV19 and TRBJ1-2; D perhaps matches TRBD1 (5 bases). This CDR3 has 12 amino acids. The germline gives CDR1 LNHDA, CDR2 SQIVND (reference sequence). Trimming took off 5 bases at V and 7 bases at J, with 11 bases between the two ends. Looking up the rest from reference TRBV19 and TRBJ1-2 gives the full variable domain: DGGITQSPKYLFRKEGQNVTLSCEQNLNHDAMYWYRQDPGQGLRLIYYSQIVNDFQKGDIAEGYSVSREKKESFPLTVTSAQKNPTAFYLCASSSQVAGYTFGSGTRLTVV.

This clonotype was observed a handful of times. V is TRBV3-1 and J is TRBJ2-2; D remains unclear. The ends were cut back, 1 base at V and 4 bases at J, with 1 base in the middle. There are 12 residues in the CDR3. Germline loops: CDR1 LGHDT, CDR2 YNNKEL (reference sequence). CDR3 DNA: TGTGCCAGCAGCCAAGCCACCGGGGAGCTGTTTTTT. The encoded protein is CASSQATGELFF.

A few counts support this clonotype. Here the CDR3 reads CASSDSTASYNEQFF. CDR3 sequence (DNA): TGTGCCAGCAGTGACTCTACGGCTTCCTACAATGAGCAGTTCTTC. The chain couples TRBV6-4 to TRBJ2-1; D uncertain. With 0 bases removed from V and 1 base from J, the gap between germline ends came to 7 bases. CDR1 MRHNA and CDR2 SNTAGT come from the germline V gene. There are 15 residues in the CDR3.

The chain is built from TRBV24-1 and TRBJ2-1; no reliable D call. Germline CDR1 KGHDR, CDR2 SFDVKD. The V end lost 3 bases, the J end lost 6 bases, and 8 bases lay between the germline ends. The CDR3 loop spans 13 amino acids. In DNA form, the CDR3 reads TGTGCCACCAGTGATGGACCTTTCAATGAGCAGTTCTTC. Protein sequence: CATSDGPFNEQFF.

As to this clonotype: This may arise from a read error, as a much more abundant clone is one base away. The CDR3 loop reads CASSPSGGRQPQHF. As DNA, the CDR3 is TGTGCCAGCAGCCCCTCGGGAGGGCGTCAGCCCCAGCATTTT. The chain joins TRBV7-2 to TRBJ1-5; D gene uncertain. V gave up 5 bases and J gave up 6 bases, with 14 bases separating them. Germline V lookup: CDR1 SGHTA, CDR2 FQGNSA. The CDR3 has 14 amino acids.

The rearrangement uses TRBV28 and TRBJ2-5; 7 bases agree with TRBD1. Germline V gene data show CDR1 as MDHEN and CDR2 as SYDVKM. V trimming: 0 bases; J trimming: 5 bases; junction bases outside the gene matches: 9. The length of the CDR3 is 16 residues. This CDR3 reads CASSLWGEGARETQYF. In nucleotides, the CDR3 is TGTGCCAGCAGTTTATGGGGCGAGGGGGCTCGGGAGACCCAGTACTTC.

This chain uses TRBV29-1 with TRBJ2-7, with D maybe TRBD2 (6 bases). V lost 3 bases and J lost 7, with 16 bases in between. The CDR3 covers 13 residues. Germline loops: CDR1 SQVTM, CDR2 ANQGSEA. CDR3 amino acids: CSVDGGARREQYF. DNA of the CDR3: TGCAGCGTTGATGGCGGGGCGCGGCGGGAGCAGTACTTC.

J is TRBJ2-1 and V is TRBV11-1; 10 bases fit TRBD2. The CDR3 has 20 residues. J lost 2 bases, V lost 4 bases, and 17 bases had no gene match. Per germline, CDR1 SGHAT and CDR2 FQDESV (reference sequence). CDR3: CASSSSLLHSGRRTYNEQFF. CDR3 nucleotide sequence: TGTGCCAGCAGCTCATCCTTACTCCATAGCGGGAGGCGCACCTACAATGAGCAGTTCTTC. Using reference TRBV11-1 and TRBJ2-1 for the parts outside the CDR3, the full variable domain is EAEVAQSPRYKITEKSQAVAFWCDPISGHATLYWYRQILGQGPELLVQFQDESVVDDSQLPKDRFSAERLKGVDSTLKIQPAELGDSAMYLCASSSSLLHSGRRTYNEQFFGPGTRLTVL.

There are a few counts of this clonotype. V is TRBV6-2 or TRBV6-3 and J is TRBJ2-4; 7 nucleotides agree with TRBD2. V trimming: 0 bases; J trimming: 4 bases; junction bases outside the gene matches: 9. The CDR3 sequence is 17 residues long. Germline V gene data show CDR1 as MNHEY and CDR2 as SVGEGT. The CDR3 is CASSYSISSGEKNIQYF. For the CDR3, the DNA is TGTGCCAGCAGTTACTCGATATCTAGCGGAGAAAAAAACATTCAGTACTTC.

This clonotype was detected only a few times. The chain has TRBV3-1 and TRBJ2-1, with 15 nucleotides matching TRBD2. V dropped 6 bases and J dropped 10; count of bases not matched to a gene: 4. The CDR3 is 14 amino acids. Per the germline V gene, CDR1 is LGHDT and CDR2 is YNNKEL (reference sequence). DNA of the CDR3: TGTGCCAGCAGACCTGGACTAGCGGGGGGGGAGCAGTTCTTC. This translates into CASRPGLAGGEQFF.

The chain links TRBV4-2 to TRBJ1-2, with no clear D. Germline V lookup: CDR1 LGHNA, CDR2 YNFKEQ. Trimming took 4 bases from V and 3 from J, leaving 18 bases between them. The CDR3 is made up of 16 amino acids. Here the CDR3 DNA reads TGTGCCAGCAGCCGGGGTTACCGGACCGCCCACTATGGCTACACCTTC. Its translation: CASSRGYRTAHYGYTF.

Written as DNA, the CDR3 is TGTGCCAGCAGGACCTCACACGGGTACAATGAGCAGTTCTTC. Its protein product is CASRTSHGYNEQFF. The chain carries TRBV12-3 or TRBV12-4 and TRBJ2-1; D ambiguous. The CDR3 covers 14 residues. V lost 6 bases and J lost 4, with 13 bases in between.

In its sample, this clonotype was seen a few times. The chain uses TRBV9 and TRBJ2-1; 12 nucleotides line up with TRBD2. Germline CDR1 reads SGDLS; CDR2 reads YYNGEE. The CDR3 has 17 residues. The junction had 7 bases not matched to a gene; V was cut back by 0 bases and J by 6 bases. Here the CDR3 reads CASSVAPTSGRLNEQFF. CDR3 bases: TGTGCCAGCAGCGTAGCCCCTACTAGCGGGAGGCTCAATGAGCAGTTCTTC.

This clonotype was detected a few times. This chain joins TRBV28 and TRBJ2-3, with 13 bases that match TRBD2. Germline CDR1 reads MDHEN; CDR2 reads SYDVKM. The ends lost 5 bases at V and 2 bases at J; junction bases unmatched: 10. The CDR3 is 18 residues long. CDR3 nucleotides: TGTGCCAGCAGTCCCGGGACTAGCGGGGTGATTAACACAGATACGCAGTATTTT. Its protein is CASSPGTSGVINTDTQYF.

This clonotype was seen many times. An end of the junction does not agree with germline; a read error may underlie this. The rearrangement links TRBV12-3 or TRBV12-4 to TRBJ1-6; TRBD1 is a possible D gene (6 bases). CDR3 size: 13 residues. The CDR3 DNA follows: TGTGCCAGCAGCTTAGGACAGAATTCACCCCTCCACTTT. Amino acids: CASSLGQNSPLHF.